This TCR beta chain was found in a study of blood T cell repertoires in COVID-19. Study as a whole: In each case, the material was cDNA or gDNA derived from T cells, B-cell-depleted T cells, or PBMCs.

Germline CDR1 reads SGHTA; CDR2 reads FQGTGA. CDR3 length equals 19 residues. Losses at the gene ends were 5 bases for V and 5 bases for J; bases not matched to a gene: 14. TCRdb keeps only in-frame clones here, not all; method: immunoSEQ multiplex PCR. The top ten clones hold over 6.5% of a sample with some 55,000 clones, 70% to 90% of them seen once. Sequencing input: peripheral blood. The rearrangement uses TRBV7-3 and TRBJ2-3; 15 bases line up with TRBD2. The TCR was taken from a man between 60 and 70 years old with acute or convalescent COVID-19. The CDR3 nucleotides are TGTGCCAGCAGCCCAACGGGACTAGCGGGGGGAGGGACGCGAGATACGCAGTATTTT. Its protein is CASSPTGLAGGGTRDTQYF.